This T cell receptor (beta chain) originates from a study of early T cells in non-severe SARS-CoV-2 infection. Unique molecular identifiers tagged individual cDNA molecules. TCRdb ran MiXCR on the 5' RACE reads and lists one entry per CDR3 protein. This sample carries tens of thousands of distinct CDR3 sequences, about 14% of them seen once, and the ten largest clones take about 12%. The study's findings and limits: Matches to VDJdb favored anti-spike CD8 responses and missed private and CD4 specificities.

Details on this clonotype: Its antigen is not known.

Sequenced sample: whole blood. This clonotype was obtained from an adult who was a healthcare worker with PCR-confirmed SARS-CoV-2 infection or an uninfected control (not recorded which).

In DNA form, the CDR3 reads TGTGCCAGCAGTCCCTCCTTCGGGACATCTCGCTACGAGCAGTACTTC. As protein: CASSPSFGTSRYEQYF. The rearrangement uses TRBV28 and TRBJ2-7, with D perhaps matching TRBD1 (6 bases). The V and J ends lost 5 bases and 3 bases respectively, with 20 bases between them. The CDR3 has 16 amino acids. CDR1 and CDR2 (germline): MDHEN, SYDVKM.